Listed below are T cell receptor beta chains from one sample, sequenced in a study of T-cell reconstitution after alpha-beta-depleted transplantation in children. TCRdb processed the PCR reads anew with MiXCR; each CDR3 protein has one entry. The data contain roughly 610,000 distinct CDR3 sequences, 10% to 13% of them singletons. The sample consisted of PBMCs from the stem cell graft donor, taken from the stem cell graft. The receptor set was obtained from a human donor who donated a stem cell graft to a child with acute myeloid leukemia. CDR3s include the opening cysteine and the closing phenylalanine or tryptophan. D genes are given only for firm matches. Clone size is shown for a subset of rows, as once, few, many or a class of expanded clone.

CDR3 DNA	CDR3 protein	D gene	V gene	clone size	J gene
TGCAGTGCTAGAGCACCACCAGGGGCGGGCACAGATACGCAGTATTTT	CSARAPPGAGTDTQYF	NA	TRBV20-1	few	TRBJ2-3
TGCGCCAGCAGCCAAGATTGGGGGAGGGCCGCAGATACGCAGTATTTT	CASSQDWGRAADTQYF	TRBD2	TRBV4-3	few	TRBJ2-3
TGTGCCAGCAGCTTAATACAGGGGGCGTCCGGGGAGCTGTTTTTT	CASSLIQGASGELFF	TRBD1	TRBV7-9	NA	TRBJ2-2
TGCGCCAGCAGCCAGGGAGCGGGAGGATCGGAAAATACGCAGTATTTT	CASSQGAGGSENTQYF	TRBD2	TRBV4-3	many	TRBJ2-3
TGCAGTGCTGACTCAGGGGGGAACACCGGGGAGCTGTTTTTT	CSADSGGNTGELFF	TRBD1	TRBV20-1	NA	TRBJ2-2
TGTGCCAGCAGCTTAACCGGACAGGGCGTGGAGACCCAGTACTTC	CASSLTGQGVETQYF	TRBD1	TRBV7-9	NA	TRBJ2-5
TGCGCCAGCAGTCCGGGACTAGCGGATACTAGCACAGATACGCAGTATTTT	CASSPGLADTSTDTQYF	TRBD2	TRBV5-1	many	TRBJ2-3
TGTGCCAGTAGTATAGACAGACAGGGCCATGGCTACACCTTC	CASSIDRQGHGYTF	TRBD1	TRBV19	NA	TRBJ1-2
TGTGCTAGTGGTCCACCAGGGACAGCCCTCAATGAGCAGTTCTTC	CASGPPGTALNEQFF	TRBD1	TRBV12-5	many	TRBJ2-1
TGTGCCAGCAGCTTGCTCAAAGGGTACACTGAAGCTTTCTTT	CASSLLKGYTEAFF	NA	TRBV7-2	NA	TRBJ1-1
TGTGCCAGCAGCCATGGGGACTTACCCTACGAGCAGTACTTC	CASSHGDLPYEQYF	NA	TRBV7-2	few	TRBJ2-7
TGTGCCAGCAGCTTAGAGGTCCTCCGCGAGCAGTACTTC	CASSLEVLREQYF	NA	TRBV7-2	many	TRBJ2-7
TGTGCCAGCAGCCCAAGGGGCACGGGCACTGAAGCTTTCTTT	CASSPRGTGTEAFF	NA	TRBV3-1	few	TRBJ1-1
TGTGCCAGCAGCTTGGCGGCCGGTGCCTCCTACAATGAGCAGTTCTTC	CASSLAAGASYNEQFF	NA	TRBV5-6	NA	TRBJ2-1
TGTGCCAGCAGTTTGGAATGGGCTAACTATGGCTACACCTTC	CASSLEWANYGYTF	NA	TRBV5-5	few	TRBJ1-2
TGCAGTGCTAGAGGCGGCGGGAGGGGGACAGATACGCAGTATTTT	CSARGGGRGTDTQYF	TRBD2	TRBV20-1	NA	TRBJ2-3
TGTGCCAGCAGCTTACCGATGCTGGACAGCTATAACAATGAGCAGTTCTTC	CASSLPMLDSYNNEQFF	NA	TRBV7-9	few	TRBJ2-1
TGCGCCAGCAGCGCGCGGCCGGCGGTCACAGATACGCAGTATTTT	CASSARPAVTDTQYF	NA	TRBV4-3	few	TRBJ2-3
TGTGCCAGCAGCTCTAGGGAGCAGGGTGGCAATCAGCCCCAGCATTTT	CASSSREQGGNQPQHF	NA	TRBV11-2	NA	TRBJ1-5
TGTGCCAGCAGCGCCGGACGGACAATGAGGAATTCACCCCTCCACTTT	CASSAGRTMRNSPLHF	NA	TRBV5-6	NA	TRBJ1-6
TGCAGTGCTACCAAACAGGGGGAGACCCAGTACTTC	CSATKQGETQYF	TRBD1	TRBV20-1	many	TRBJ2-5
TGCGCCAGCAGCATAGCGGGAGGGCCGATTGAGCAGTTCTTC	CASSIAGGPIEQFF	TRBD2	TRBV5-1	few	TRBJ2-1
TGTGCCAGCGGCTTCTGGAACACTGAAGCTTTCTTT	CASGFWNTEAFF	NA	TRBV12-3/TRBV12-4	few	TRBJ1-1
TGTGCCAGCTCCGCAGAAACAAACTATGGCTACACCTTC	CASSAETNYGYTF	NA	TRBV2	NA	TRBJ1-2
TGTGCCAGCAGTACCCCTTCCGGGCCCCTCAATGAGCAGTTCTTC	CASSTPSGPLNEQFF	NA	TRBV6-1	NA	TRBJ2-1
TGTGCCAGCAGTGACCTGACAGGGGGCCACTCCACAGATACGCAGTATTTT	CASSDLTGGHSTDTQYF	TRBD1	TRBV27	few	TRBJ2-3
TGTGCCAGCACGGAAACCATCCTAGCGGGAGGTGGGGAGACCCAGTACTTC	CASTETILAGGGETQYF	TRBD2	TRBV9	NA	TRBJ2-5
TGTGCCATCAGATCGGGACTAGCGCCCACAGATACGCAGTATTTT	CAIRSGLAPTDTQYF	TRBD2	TRBV10-3	few	TRBJ2-3
TGTGCCAGCAGTAGTCAGGGGGCAGCCAAAAACATTCAGTACTTC	CASSSQGAAKNIQYF	TRBD1	TRBV12-3/TRBV12-4	many	TRBJ2-4
TGTGCCAGCAGCTCCGGACTAGCGGGAGGGGGGATAAGGTGGTTCTTC	CASSSGLAGGGIRWFF	TRBD2	TRBV7-2	few	TRBJ2-1
TGTGCCACCAGCAGGGACAGGGTTAGTCAGCCCCAGCATTTT	CATSRDRVSQPQHF	TRBD1	TRBV15	NA	TRBJ1-5
TGTGCCAGCAGCCAAGACCTAGCGGGGGTGTCCGGGGAGCTGTTTTTT	CASSQDLAGVSGELFF	TRBD2	TRBV14	NA	TRBJ2-2
TGTGCCACCACTGAACAGGGCCTCAATCAGCCCCAGCATTTT	CATTEQGLNQPQHF	NA	TRBV15	NA	TRBJ1-5
TGTGCCAGTAGTATAGTAGGCGGATCCTACGAGCAGTACTTC	CASSIVGGSYEQYF	NA	TRBV19	NA	TRBJ2-7
TGTGCCAGCAGCCTCCAAAACGAGCAGTACTTC	CASSLQNEQYF	NA	TRBV7-2	many	TRBJ2-7
TGTGCCACCAGTGATATGACAGGGGGATTTTATGAGCAGTTCTTC	CATSDMTGGFYEQFF	TRBD1	TRBV24-1	NA	TRBJ2-1
TGTGCCAGCAGCTTGGGCAGCTTTAATGAAAAACTGTTTTTT	CASSLGSFNEKLFF	NA	TRBV7-9	few	TRBJ1-4
TGTGCCAGCAGCTACTGGACTAGCGGGGGGGCTAGAGAGACCCAGTACTTC	CASSYWTSGGARETQYF	TRBD2	TRBV7-2	NA	TRBJ2-5
TGTGCCAGCAGTTTAAGGCCCCCCCACAATGAGCAGTTCTTC	CASSLRPPHNEQFF	NA	TRBV28	NA	TRBJ2-1
TGTGCCAGCAGCTTAGTTGGGCCCGGACTACTTGAGCAGTTCTTC	CASSLVGPGLLEQFF	NA	TRBV7-4	few	TRBJ2-1
TGTGCCAGCACTACACTACTAGCACCCAATCAAGAGACCCAGTACTTC	CASTTLLAPNQETQYF	NA	TRBV6-1	few	TRBJ2-5
TGCAGTGCTAGGGAACAGGGAGCTGAAGCTTTCTTT	CSAREQGAEAFF	NA	TRBV20-1	many	TRBJ1-1
TGCAGTGCTAGTGCGGGGAGTGGGTACAATCAGCCCCAGCATTTT	CSASAGSGYNQPQHF	NA	TRBV20-1	many	TRBJ1-5
TGCAGCGTCCTGGATCCCTCCTACGAGCAGTACTTC	CSVLDPSYEQYF	NA	TRBV29-1	many	TRBJ2-7
TGCGGGAGTAGCACAGATACGCAGTATTTT	CGSSTDTQYF	NA	TRBV2	few	TRBJ2-3
TGTGCCAGCAGCTTAAGGGACAGGTCACTGACTTTCAAGGCCGGGGAGCTGTTTTTT	CASSLRDRSLTFKAGELFF	TRBD1	TRBV11-2	few	TRBJ2-2
TGCAGCGTTGAGAGCAGGGGGCCTGGGGCCAACGTCCTGACTTTC	CSVESRGPGANVLTF	TRBD1	TRBV29-1	few	TRBJ2-6
TGCAGTGCTAGAACCAGCGGGAGGTCAACAGATACGCAGTATTTT	CSARTSGRSTDTQYF	TRBD2	TRBV20-1	many	TRBJ2-3
TGTGCCAGCAGCTTACCACAGGGGATTCGGTACGAGCAGTACTTC	CASSLPQGIRYEQYF	TRBD1	TRBV6-2/TRBV6-3	NA	TRBJ2-7
TGCGCCAGCAGCCAAGATTCAGGGTACGAGCAGTACTTC	CASSQDSGYEQYF	NA	TRBV4-3	many	TRBJ2-7
TGTGCCAGCAGCGCACGCCCGGACAGGGGGAAGGAGACCCAGTACTTC	CASSARPDRGKETQYF	TRBD1	TRBV9	few	TRBJ2-5
TGTGCCAGCAGATTAGATGTGGGGAGGGGAATAAGGGGCAACTATGGCTACACCTTC	CASRLDVGRGIRGNYGYTF	NA	TRBV11-2	many	TRBJ1-2
TGCAGTGCTAAGGCCCCCTGGGGACTAGCGGGAGGGACAGATACGCAGTATTTT	CSAKAPWGLAGGTDTQYF	TRBD2	TRBV20-1	few	TRBJ2-3
TGCAGTGCTAGGAGCAACTCCTACGAGCAGTACTTC	CSARSNSYEQYF	NA	TRBV20-1	few	TRBJ2-7
TGTGCCAGCAGCACATCTAGGACTAGCGGGAGGCCCTACGAGCAGTACTTC	CASSTSRTSGRPYEQYF	TRBD2	TRBV6-1	few	TRBJ2-7
TGTGTCAGCTCACCAGCACTAGCGGGGACCGGGGAGCTGTTTTTT	CVSSPALAGTGELFF	TRBD2	TRBV18	once	TRBJ2-2
TGTGCCAGCAGCTATGGACAGGGCTCCACCTACGAGCAGTACTTC	CASSYGQGSTYEQYF	TRBD1	TRBV7-9	NA	TRBJ2-7
TGTGCCAGCAGCGGTGGGGGGTGGGCCAAAAACATTCAGTACTTC	CASSGGGWAKNIQYF	NA	TRBV28	NA	TRBJ2-4
TGCGCCAGCAGCTCCGGTGACAGGGTGGGAGAGACCCAGTACTTC	CASSSGDRVGETQYF	TRBD1	TRBV5-1	few	TRBJ2-5